What follows are 24 T cell receptor beta chains derived from one specimen sequenced in a study of somatic mutations in cytotoxic T cells in rheumatoid arthritis. Profiled with immunoSEQ multiplex PCR; TCRdb holds only in-frame clones, not every one. This table has approximately 30,000 clones, 75% to 90% appearing once. The source material was CD8+ T cells sorted from blood. All receptors derive from an adult with rheumatoid arthritis.

This clone was recorded once. This chain joins TRBV7-3 and TRBJ1-2, with D unclear. Germline V lookup: CDR1 SGHTA, CDR2 FQGTGA. The CDR3 sequence is 13 residues long. Deletions cut 5 bases from V and 5 bases from J, with 12 bases between. CDR3 sequence (DNA): TGTGCCAGCAGCCCGACGAGCACTTATGGCTACACCTTC. This encodes CASSPTSTYGYTF.

The CDR3 region is CASSVLPAGEGKETQYF. The CDR3 coding sequence is TGTGCCAGCAGCGTCCTGCCGGCCGGGGAAGGGAAAGAGACCCAGTACTTC. This chain connects TRBV9 to TRBJ2-5, with TRBD2 as a possible D gene (5 bases). Germline V gene sequence: CDR1 SGDLS, CDR2 YYNGEE. V lost 2 bases and J lost 3, with 20 bases in between. CDR3 length equals 17 residues.

This clone was found once. This sequence joins TRBV5-4 and TRBJ2-7; the D gene is possibly TRBD2 (5 bases). The germline V gene encodes CDR1 SGHNT and CDR2 YYREEE (reference sequence). This CDR3 has 15 residues. Between the trimmed V and J ends, which lost 1 base and 5 bases, there was a span of 16 bases. The CDR3 loop reads CASSLYPGVVDEQYF. In nucleotides, the CDR3 is TGTGCCAGCAGCTTGTATCCCGGGGTGGTAGACGAGCAGTACTTC.

This clone was recorded a few times. The chain couples TRBV7-9 to TRBJ2-2, with 8 bases matching TRBD1. This CDR3 contains 16 residues. Germline V gives CDR1 SEHNR, CDR2 FQNEAQ (reference sequence). With 4 bases clipped from V and 4 bases from J, the junction kept 8 bases outside the gene matches. DNA for the CDR3: TGTGCCAGCAGCTCACAGGGGGTGGCTCGCACCGGGGAGCTGTTTTTT. This translates into CASSSQGVARTGELFF.

This clone was found once. The chain carries TRBV6-4 and TRBJ2-2, with a tentative D call TRBD1 (6 bases). Germline V gene sequence: CDR1 MRHNA, CDR2 SNTAGT. V was clipped by 6 bases and J by 2 bases, with 13 bases between them. The CDR3 is 15 amino acids. CDR3: CASSQTDRNTGELFF. For the CDR3, the DNA is TGTGCCAGCAGCCAGACGGACAGAAACACCGGGGAGCTGTTTTTT.

DNA of the CDR3: TGTGCCAGCAGCTTGATGGGGCGCTCCGGCACAGATACGCAGTATTTT. Translation: CASSLMGRSGTDTQYF. The V gene is TRBV7-9, the J gene TRBJ2-3, with a weak D call TRBD1 (5 bases). The ends were cut back, 3 bases at V and 1 base at J, with 14 bases in the middle. The CDR3 consists of 16 residues. Per germline, CDR1 SEHNR and CDR2 FQNEAQ (reference sequence).

This sequence joins TRBV13 and TRBJ2-7; TRBD1 agrees at 8 bases. J was trimmed by 4 bases and V by 0 bases; bases with no gene match: 5. Germline lookup yields CDR1 PRHDT and CDR2 FYEKMQ (reference sequence). This CDR3 contains 15 residues. As DNA, the CDR3 is TGTGCCAGCAGCTTAGGGACAGGGGATGTGTACGAGCAGTACTTC. Translation: CASSLGTGDVYEQYF.

V usage is TRBV7-6 and J usage is TRBJ1-1; possible D gene TRBD1, 6 bases. Trimming removed 2 bases at V and 0 bases at J, with 10 bases between. This CDR3 contains 15 residues. Germline V lookup: CDR1 SGHVS, CDR2 FNYEAQ. The CDR3 DNA reads TGTGCCAGCAGCTTATGGGAGGGGGTGAACACTGAAGCTTTCTTT. Its translation: CASSLWEGVNTEAFF.

The genes are TRBV4-1 and TRBJ2-4; TRBD1 agrees at 8 bases. There are 15 residues in the CDR3. J gave up 2 bases and V 2 bases, and 2 bases lay outside the gene matches. CDR1 and CDR2 (germline): MGHRA, YSYEKL. CDR3 amino acids: CASSQHRGSKNIQYF. As DNA, the CDR3 is TGCGCCAGCAGCCAACACAGGGGGTCCAAAAACATTCAGTACTTC.

J is TRBJ2-1 and V is TRBV13; 8 positions agree with TRBD1. V shed 5 bases and J 4 bases; nucleotides not matched to a gene: 4. CDR3 length: 14 residues. CDR1 and CDR2 (germline): PRHDT, FYEKMQ (reference sequence). The CDR3 protein is CASSRRDRYNEQFF. The CDR3, as DNA: TGTGCCAGCAGCCGAAGGGACAGGTACAATGAGCAGTTCTTC. Full variable domain (outside the CDR3, taken from reference TRBV13 and TRBJ2-1): AAGVIQSPRHLIKEKRETATLKCYPIPRHDTVYWYQQGPGQDPQFLISFYEKMQSDKGSIPDRFSAQQFSDYHSELNMSSLELGDSALYFCASSRRDRYNEQFFGPGTRLTVL.

This clone was counted a single time. V gene TRBV29-1 combines with J gene TRBJ2-5; 7 positions match TRBD2. With 3 bases clipped from V and 5 bases from J, the junction kept 3 bases outside the gene matches. Germline values: CDR1 SQVTM, CDR2 ANQGSEA. The CDR3 contains 12 residues. Here the CDR3 reads CSVDKGGETQYF. For the CDR3, the DNA is TGCAGCGTTGATAAGGGAGGGGAGACCCAGTACTTC. Looking up the rest from reference TRBV29-1 and TRBJ2-5 gives the full variable domain: SAVISQKPSRDICQRGTSLTIQCQVDSQVTMMFWYRQQPGQSLTLIATANQGSEATYESGFVIDKFPISRPNLTFSTLTVSNMSPEDSSIYLCSVDKGGETQYFGPGTRLLVL.

The chain recombines TRBV7-9 with TRBJ1-6; no reliable D call. Germline CDR1 is SEHNR and CDR2 is FQNEAQ (reference sequence). CDR3 length: 14 residues. V was shortened by 5 bases and J by 7 bases, with 12 bases between the two germline ends. CDR3 bases: TGTGCCAGCAGCGGACCGGCGGGGAATTCACCCCTCCACTTT. Amino acid sequence: CASSGPAGNSPLHF.

This clone turned up a few times. The chain employs TRBV7-9 and TRBJ1-1, with D perhaps matching TRBD1 (5 bases). The CDR3 loop spans 13 amino acids. CDR1 is SEHNR and CDR2 is FQNEAQ in the germline V gene (reference sequence). V lost 4 bases to trimming and J lost 11 bases, with 17 bases between them. The CDR3, as DNA: TGTGCCAGCAGCTCCCCGACAGATCTGGTGGCTTTCTTT. Translating it yields CASSSPTDLVAFF.

The rearrangement uses TRBV5-4 and TRBJ1-1; no clear D gene. The CDR3 contains 15 residues. V gave up 0 bases and J gave up 4 bases, with 13 bases separating them. Germline V lookup: CDR1 SGHNT, CDR2 YYREEE (reference sequence). CDR3 sequence: CASSLGPASGTEAFF. The CDR3 nucleotides read TGTGCCAGCAGCTTGGGCCCCGCCTCGGGCACTGAAGCTTTCTTT.

The chain recombines TRBV7-9 with TRBJ2-1, with unresolved D. This CDR3 has 13 residues. Germline V gives CDR1 SEHNR, CDR2 FQNEAQ (reference sequence). V lost 4 bases and J 7 bases, leaving 11 bases between the germline ends. CDR3: CASSYERSNEQFF. CDR3 DNA sequence: TGTGCCAGCAGCTACGAGAGGTCGAATGAGCAGTTCTTC.

The V and J genes are TRBV30 and TRBJ2-7; the match to TRBD1 covers 7 bases. V gave up 3 bases and J gave up 5 bases; unmatched junction bases: 10. The CDR3 has 14 residues. Germline CDR1 reads GTSNPN; CDR2 reads SVGIG (reference sequence). This CDR3 is CAWRERQGEDEQYF. The CDR3, as DNA: TGTGCCTGGAGGGAACGACAGGGCGAGGACGAGCAGTACTTC.

The genes are TRBV6-1 and TRBJ1-1; D gene ambiguous. Germline CDR1 MNHNS, CDR2 SASEGT. The CDR3 contains 11 residues. The V end was cut by 8 bases, the J end by 5 bases, with 9 bases between. The CDR3 DNA follows: TGTGCCAGCTGGGCCTTAACTGAAGCTTTCTTT. Translation: CASWALTEAFF.

V usage is TRBV5-6 and J usage is TRBJ1-2, with D maybe TRBD1 (6 bases). Trimming cost V 5 bases and J 4 bases, with 18 bases left between them. Germline-derived CDR1 and CDR2 are SGHDT and YYEEEE. This CDR3 comprises 15 residues. The CDR3 nucleotides are TGTGCCAGCAGTCAACGGGGGCAGGTCCCCTATGGCTACACCTTC. Translation gives CASSQRGQVPYGYTF.

The rearrangement joins TRBV28 to TRBJ2-3; TRBD1 aligns across 10 bases. CDR3 size: 14 residues. V dropped 10 bases and J dropped 4; count of bases not matched to a gene: 8. Germline values: CDR1 MDHEN, CDR2 SYDVKM. For the CDR3, the DNA is TGTGCCACGACGACAGGGGGCGACGCAGATACGCAGTATTTT. Residues: CATTTGGDADTQYF.

The gene calls are TRBV10-3 and TRBJ1-1; D may be TRBD1 (5 bases). The CDR3 contains 15 residues. V was shortened by 2 bases and J by 4 bases, with 14 bases between the two germline ends. Germline values: CDR1 ENHRY, CDR2 SYGVKD. The CDR3, as DNA: TGTGCCATCAGTGAGCGTCTCGGGGCGGGCACTGAAGCTTTCTTT. The encoded protein is CAISERLGAGTEAFF.

The V and J genes are TRBV27 and TRBJ2-1; no firm D call. Looked up from germline, CDR1 is MNHEY and CDR2 is SMNVEV (reference sequence). The CDR3 is made up of 13 amino acids. The V end lost 2 bases, the J end lost 9 bases, and 11 bases lay between the germline ends. The DNA of the CDR3 is TGTGCCAGCAGTTTAATTTCGTGGGGTGAGCAGTTCTTC. Translating gives CASSLISWGEQFF.

CDR3 nucleotides: TGTGCCAGCGGGGCGGGGGCTGGCTATGAGCAGTTCTTC. Amino acids: CASGAGAGYEQFF. This rearrangement joins TRBV9 to TRBJ2-1, with D possibly being TRBD2 (7 bases). This CDR3 has 13 amino acids. Germline lookup yields CDR1 SGDLS and CDR2 YYNGEE. V shed 7 bases and J shed 8 bases, with 16 bases lying between them.

V gene TRBV9 combines with J gene TRBJ2-3; D is ambiguous. Per germline, CDR1 SGDLS and CDR2 YYNGEE. Trimming took 3 bases from V and 5 from J, leaving 10 bases between them. This CDR3 is 13 amino acids long. CDR3: CASSDEPEDTQYF. The CDR3 DNA is TGTGCCAGCAGCGACGAACCTGAAGATACGCAGTATTTT.

This chain connects TRBV27 to TRBJ2-7, with 12 bases fitting TRBD1. CDR1 is MNHEY, CDR2 SMNVEV, per germline (reference sequence). CDR3 length equals 15 residues. Trimming took 3 bases from V and 4 from J; bases not matched to a gene: 4. The DNA for the CDR3 is TGTGCCAGCAGTTTTCGGGACAGGGGGCGGTACGAGCAGTACTTC. Protein sequence: CASSFRDRGRYEQYF.